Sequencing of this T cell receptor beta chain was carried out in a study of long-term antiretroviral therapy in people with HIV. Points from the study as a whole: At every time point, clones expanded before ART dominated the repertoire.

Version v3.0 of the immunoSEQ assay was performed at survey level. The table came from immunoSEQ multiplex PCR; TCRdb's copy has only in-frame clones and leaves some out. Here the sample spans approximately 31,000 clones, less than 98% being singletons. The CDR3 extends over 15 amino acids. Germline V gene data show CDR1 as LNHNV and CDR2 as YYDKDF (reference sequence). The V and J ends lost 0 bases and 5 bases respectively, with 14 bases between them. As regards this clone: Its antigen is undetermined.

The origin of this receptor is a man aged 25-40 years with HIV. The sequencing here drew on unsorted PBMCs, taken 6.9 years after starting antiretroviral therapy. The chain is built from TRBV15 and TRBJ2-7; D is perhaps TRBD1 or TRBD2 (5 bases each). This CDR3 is CATSRDWAVGDEQYF. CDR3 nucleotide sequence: TGTGCCACCAGCAGAGATTGGGCAGTGGGGGACGAGCAGTACTTC.